This is a list of T cell receptor beta chains from one sample in a study of Graves' ophthalmopathy and Graves' hyperthyroidism. TCRdb ran MiXCR on the multiplex PCR reads and lists one entry per CDR3 protein. The sample holds roughly 60,000 distinct CDR3 sequences, roughly half seen once. The sequencing input was peripheral blood. The receptors come from an adult woman with Graves' ophthalmopathy. Both conserved end residues are part of each CDR3. The D gene is left open where the match is weak. Size is omitted from some rows. Given values are once, few, many or a class for expanded clones.

D,V,J,size,DNA,CDR3
TRBD2,TRBV29-1,TRBJ2-5,many,TGCAGCGGAGGAGAGCCGTACCTAGCGGGAGGGCAAGAGACCCAGTACTTC,CSGGEPYLAGGQETQYF
TRBD1,TRBV10-3,TRBJ2-3,medium-sized,TGTGCCATCAGTGATCCGGGACAGGGCACAGATACGCAGTATTTT,CAISDPGQGTDTQYF
TRBD2,TRBV11-2,TRBJ2-5,many,TGTGCCAGCAGCCTCGGGGGGGCTGGGGAGACCCAGTACTTC,CASSLGGAGETQYF
.,TRBV20-1,TRBJ1-1,.,TGCAGTGCTAGAGACAGGGGCCGGAACACTGAAGCTTTCTTT,CSARDRGRNTEAFF
TRBD1,TRBV20-1,TRBJ1-5,.,TGCAGTGCTACGGGGACAGGTTCATATCAGCCCCAGCATTTT,CSATGTGSYQPQHF
TRBD1,TRBV20-1,TRBJ2-7,many,TGCAGTGCTAGAGATACGCGGACAGGGAACTACGAGCAGTACTTC,CSARDTRTGNYEQYF
.,TRBV7-2,TRBJ2-3,many,TGTGCCAGCAGCTTAGAGGCCGTCACTAGCACAGATACGCAGTATTTT,CASSLEAVTSTDTQYF
.,TRBV3-1,TRBJ1-2,many,TGTGCCAGCAGCCGGGATGGTAGCTATGGCTACACCTTC,CASSRDGSYGYTF
TRBD1,TRBV5-8,TRBJ2-1,many,TGTGCCAGCAGTACCCGGGACAGGGTCTACAATGAGCAGTTCTTC,CASSTRDRVYNEQFF
TRBD2,TRBV9,TRBJ2-7,many,TGTGCCAGCAGCCCTCGTAGCGGGAGGGCCGGAGAGCAGTACTTC,CASSPRSGRAGEQYF
TRBD1,TRBV20-1,TRBJ1-2,.,TGCATCCAGGGACAGATATATGGCTACACCTTC,CIQGQIYGYTF
TRBD2,TRBV9,TRBJ2-2,.,TGTGCCAGCAGCCCGGGAGGGAATGGCGGGGAGCTGTTTTTT,CASSPGGNGGELFF
TRBD2,TRBV19,TRBJ2-2,many,TGTGCCAGTACCCGGGGGGGGGGGAGCACCGGGGAGCTGTTTTTT,CASTRGGGSTGELFF
.,TRBV28,TRBJ1-5,many,TGTGCCAGCAAAACACAGGGAAGCAATCAGCCCCAGCATTTT,CASKTQGSNQPQHF
TRBD2,TRBV2,TRBJ2-1,.,TGTGCCAGCAGTGAACTAGCGGTCACCGGGGATGAGCAGTTCTTC,CASSELAVTGDEQFF
TRBD1,TRBV28,TRBJ2-3,few,TGTGCCAGCAGTGGCCGGGACAGGGTATCAGATACGCAGTATTTT,CASSGRDRVSDTQYF
.,TRBV5-1,TRBJ2-5,once,TGTGCCAGCAGCTCTATGAGGACCCAGTACTTC,CASSSMRTQYF
TRBD1,TRBV5-1,TRBJ2-6,.,TGCGCCAGCAGCTCGGGACAGGGGGCGGGGGCCAACGTCCTGACTTTC,CASSSGQGAGANVLTF
.,TRBV19,TRBJ1-1,.,TGTGCCAGTAGCAAGGCGGGTTGGGACACTGAAGCTTTCTTT,CASSKAGWDTEAFF
.,TRBV9,TRBJ1-4,.,TGTGCCAGCAGCGTCCGGGGCTCAGATGAAAAACTGTTTTTT,CASSVRGSDEKLFF
TRBD1,TRBV7-3,TRBJ2-3,.,TGTGCCAGCAGCTTAGACGGGACAGGTCATGTCGATGAGCAGTATTTT,CASSLDGTGHVDEQYF
.,TRBV9,TRBJ1-4,once,TGTGCCAGCAGCACGAAGGGTGAAAAACTGTTTTTT,CASSTKGEKLFF
TRBD1,TRBV5-1,TRBJ1-4,many,TGCGCCAGCAGCTCTGGACAGGGTGAAGAAAAACTGTTTTTT,CASSSGQGEEKLFF
TRBD2,TRBV7-2,TRBJ2-3,many,TGTGCCAGCAGCTTCCGGGACTATGAGGATACGCAGTATTTT,CASSFRDYEDTQYF
.,TRBV3-1,TRBJ1-3,.,TGTGCCAGCAGCCAACCCAGGAGCTCAATTTCTGCAAACACCATATATTTT,CASSQPRSSISANTIYF
.,TRBV20-1,TRBJ2-2,.,TGCAGTGCTAGAGAGAGAGGTCGGAGGGTTTGTAGGACCGGGGAGCTGTTTTTT,CSARERGRRVCRTGELFF
TRBD2,TRBV19,TRBJ2-6,.,TGTGCCAGTACCCCGGGACTAGCGGGTCTAGGCGGGGCCAACGTCCTGACTTTC,CASTPGLAGLGGANVLTF
TRBD1,TRBV7-2,TRBJ2-5,many,TGTGCCAGCACTCATAGGGACAGGAACCAAGAGACCCAGTACTTC,CASTHRDRNQETQYF
TRBD2,TRBV6-2/TRBV6-3,TRBJ2-1,few,TGTGCCAGCAGTTACCTAGCGGGGCCTACAAGCAATGAGCAGTTCTTC,CASSYLAGPTSNEQFF
.,TRBV14,TRBJ1-6,.,TGTGCCAGCAGCCAAGCGGGATCCCAACCACCCCTCCACTTT,CASSQAGSQPPLHF
TRBD1,TRBV6-4,TRBJ2-1,many,TGTGCCAGCAGTGACAGGGGGCACAATGAGCAGTTCTTC,CASSDRGHNEQFF
.,TRBV7-2,TRBJ1-1,.,TGTGCCAGCAGAGTTGGGGGCGCGGGAGCTTTCTTT,CASRVGGAGAFF
.,TRBV19,TRBJ2-7,once,TGTGCCAGTAGTACACAAGACCCTCCCTACGAGCAGTACTTC,CASSTQDPPYEQYF
TRBD2,TRBV6-2/TRBV6-3,TRBJ2-7,many,TGTGCCAGCAGTATCCTGACTAGCGGGAGTGGGTACGAGCAGTACTTC,CASSILTSGSGYEQYF
.,TRBV6-4,TRBJ2-3,many,TGTGCCAGCAGTGACTCCCAGGGGCCAGATACGCAGTATTTT,CASSDSQGPDTQYF
TRBD1,TRBV29-1,TRBJ1-1,many,TGCAGCGAGACAAGGACAGGGGAATTGAAGACTGAAGCTTTCTTT,CSETRTGELKTEAFF
TRBD2,TRBV20-1,TRBJ2-5,.,TGCAGTGCTAGCCCCAGCGGGGGGATTCGGGAGACCCAGTACTTC,CSASPSGGIRETQYF
.,TRBV27,TRBJ2-7,many,TGTGCCAGCAAGGGACATAACTCCTACGAGCAGTACTTC,CASKGHNSYEQYF
TRBD1,TRBV7-9,TRBJ2-5,many,TGTGCCAGCAGCTTAGCGGGACAGGGGTTTGGTGAAGAGACCCAGTACTTC,CASSLAGQGFGEETQYF
.,TRBV7-9,TRBJ2-1,medium-sized,TGTGCCAGCAGCCCAGATCGGAATGAGCAGTTCTTC,CASSPDRNEQFF
TRBD2,TRBV12-3/TRBV12-4,TRBJ2-5,many,TGTGCCAGCAGGTCTCGACTAGCGGGACTGGAGACCCAGTACTTC,CASRSRLAGLETQYF
.,TRBV9,TRBJ1-1,many,TGTGCCAGCAGCTCCACCGGGTTAGAAGCTTTCTTT,CASSSTGLEAFF
.,TRBV20-1,TRBJ2-2,.,TGCAGTGCTAGAGATCCGGGAGAAAGGGGGGAGCTGTTTTTT,CSARDPGERGELFF
.,TRBV7-2,TRBJ1-1,many,TGTGCCAGCAGCCCGGGGGTTTTGAACACTGAAGCTTTCTTT,CASSPGVLNTEAFF
TRBD1,TRBV11-2,TRBJ2-7,.,TGTGCCAGCAGCGCAGAGGGACAGGGCACCGACGAGCAGTACTTC,CASSAEGQGTDEQYF
TRBD1,TRBV20-1,TRBJ2-1,.,TGCAGTGCTGGGACAGCGGATGAGCAGTTCTTC,CSAGTADEQFF
.,TRBV11-2,TRBJ2-3,.,TGTGCCAGCAGCGGGAGCGGAGATACGCAGTATTTT,CASSGSGDTQYF